This T cell receptor beta chain was found in a study of shared clonotypes between healthy human individuals. V gave up 7 bases and J gave up 7 bases, with 16 bases separating them. CDR1 is LNHDA, CDR2 SQIVND, per germline (reference sequence). CDR3 length equals 13 residues. Terminally differentiated effector memory CD45RA+ cells were excluded by CCR7 positive selection of CD45RO-negative cells. The data were produced by immunoSEQ multiplex PCR, yet TCRdb's version contains in-frame clones alone and is incomplete. The sample has about 590,000 clones; 95% are singletons. The sequence derives from a woman in her 30s in good health. The sequencing sample was made of naive CD8+ T cells sorted from blood. The rearrangement links TRBV19 to TRBJ1-2; D is ambiguous. CDR3 region: CASKVGWTIGYTF. The CDR3 nucleotides read TGTGCCAGTAAAGTGGGGTGGACTATTGGCTACACCTTC.